The 2 T cell receptor beta chains below come from one sample, sequenced in a study of T cell responses to AZD1222 COVID-19 vaccine. The method was immunoSEQ multiplex PCR; TCRdb's version includes in-frame clones alone and lacks a portion of them. There are over 65,000 clones in the sample; 85% to 90% occur only once, and around 5% lies in the top ten. Material: peripheral blood, obtained on day 0 of AZD1222 vaccination. The origin of the receptors is an adult in good health.

The chain joins TRBV5-1 to TRBJ1-2, with D possibly matching TRBD1 (6 bases). Germline CDR1 reads SGHRS; CDR2 reads YFSETQ. V was trimmed by 4 bases and J by 4 bases, leaving 14 bases between them. This CDR3 spans 14 amino acids. The DNA for the CDR3 is TGCGCCAGCAGCAGCTTACAGGGAAGCTATGGCTACACCTTC. Its translation: CASSSLQGSYGYTF.

The V and J genes are TRBV27 and TRBJ1-5, with 7 bases lining up with TRBD1. The CDR3 is 15 amino acids. V was pared by 5 bases and J by 5 bases, with 9 bases of the junction left unmatched. Germline V lookup: CDR1 MNHEY, CDR2 SMNVEV (reference sequence). Here the CDR3 reads CASSLNRGEHQPQHF. The CDR3 DNA reads as TGTGCCAGCAGTCTTAACAGGGGCGAGCATCAGCCCCAGCATTTT.